Below, one T cell receptor (beta chain) is given with its context. This clone has a single count. What antigen it recognizes has not been identified. The sample holds no much larger clone one base away, and base qualities are not on file. These data come from a study of blood T cell repertoires in COVID-19 (dated by TCRdb to about 2020). With regard to the full study: Samples covering the acute and convalescent phases of COVID-19 were provided by collaborators in the United States, Italy and Spain. The prospective study material was composed of cDNA or gDNA derived from T cells, B-cell-depleted T cells, or PBMCs. Deeply sampled blood TCRbeta repertoires from subjects exposed to, actively infected with, or recovered from COVID-19 were included in the dataset. The repertoires were released in a freely available public database intended as a resource for research on the immune response to SARS-CoV-2. The samples were drawn from two sources: the first 160 participants of the ongoing ImmuneRACE study, and fewer than 1,500 subjects contributed by 6 global collaborators. The sample metadata nearly always contained a de-identified subject ID, COVID-19 status, age in years and sex. HLA class I and class II types, where available, came from metadata supplied by the sample provider rather than from assay-based typing. Study-wide conclusions, independent of this receptor: The amount of clinical and demographic metadata varied by source and participant and was provided uncurated.

TCRbeta CDR3 regions were amplified from genomic DNA by means of the immunoSEQ Assay, a bias-controlled multiplex PCR. The paper's data handling went like this. Within the assay, amplification of reference gene primers was used to estimate how many nucleated cells each sample contained. Sequence reads were collapsed and filtered to measure the absolute abundance of every unique TCRbeta CDR3 rearrangement. For each sample, productive Simpson clonality was calculated as the square root of Simpson's diversity index over productive rearrangements. In TCRdb, the immuneACCESS table is reduced to in-frame sequences with V and J assigned. These tables do not hold every clone; where another copy was compared, an unresolved V gene accounts for under half, and the others remain unexplained. From that table come the V and J calls and clone size; the DNA was used to work out D and trimming. The sample table contains approximately 290,000 clones; only one count was recorded for about nine tenths of them. The ten largest make up 11% of the sample.

One collaborating source in Seattle enrolled patients while the patients were actively infected and followed the patients over time throughout the course of disease. Collaborating institutions collected whole blood in K2EDTA tubes following their own protocols. For TCRbeta analysis, collaborator samples were shipped as frozen whole blood, as isolated PBMCs, or as DNA extracted from either sample type. Material for sequencing was peripheral blood. This clonotype was obtained from a woman in her 30s with COVID-19, enrolled during active disease.

The CDR3 protein is CATSVPPRTGGRNYGYTF. The DNA is TGTGCCACCAGTGTGCCCCCCCGTACAGGGGGAAGGAACTATGGCTACACCTTC. The rearranged chain carries TRBV24-1 and TRBJ1-2; a stretch of 8 junction bases matches TRBD1. The CDR3 measures 18 amino acids from cysteine to phenylalanine. Just the 54-base CDR3 DNA is kept, in frame starting at base 1. V and J are trimmed by 5 bases and 2 bases, and the gene matches miss 15 bases of the junction. For CDR1 and CDR2, the germline V gene lists KGHDR and SFDVKD.